This T cell receptor beta chain is from a study of blood T cell repertoires in COVID-19. TCRdb's copy holds only in-frame clones and misses some; the assay was immunoSEQ multiplex PCR. The repertoire consists of fewer than 600,000 clones, with roughly 89% occurring once and the leading ten covering roughly 1%. Germline V lookup: CDR1 SGHVS, CDR2 FNYEAQ. This CDR3 spans 15 amino acids. V dropped 5 bases and J dropped 3 bases, with 13 bases sitting between them. The sequencing sample was made of peripheral blood. The chain uses TRBV7-6 and TRBJ1-4; perhaps TRBD1 as D (6 bases). The TCR comes from a man between 18 and 35 years old with COVID-19, enrolled during active disease. CDR3 nucleotide sequence: TGTGCCAGCAGCACCTCGGGACACCCTAATGAAAAACTGTTTTTT. This gives the protein CASSTSGHPNEKLFF.